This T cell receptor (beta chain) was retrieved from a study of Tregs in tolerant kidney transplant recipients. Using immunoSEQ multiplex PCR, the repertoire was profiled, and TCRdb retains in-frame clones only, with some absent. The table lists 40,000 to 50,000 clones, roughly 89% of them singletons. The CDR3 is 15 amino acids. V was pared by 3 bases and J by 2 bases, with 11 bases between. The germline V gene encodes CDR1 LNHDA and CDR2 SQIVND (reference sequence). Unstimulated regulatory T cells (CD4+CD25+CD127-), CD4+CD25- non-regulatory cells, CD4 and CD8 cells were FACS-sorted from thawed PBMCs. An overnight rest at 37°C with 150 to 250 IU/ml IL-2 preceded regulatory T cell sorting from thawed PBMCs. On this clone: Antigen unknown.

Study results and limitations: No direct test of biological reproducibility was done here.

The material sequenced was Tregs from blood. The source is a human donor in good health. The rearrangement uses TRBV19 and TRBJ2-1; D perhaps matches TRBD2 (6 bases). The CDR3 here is CASSIRDSPYNEQFF. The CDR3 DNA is TGTGCCAGTAGTATCCGGGACTCCCCCTACAATGAGCAGTTCTTC.